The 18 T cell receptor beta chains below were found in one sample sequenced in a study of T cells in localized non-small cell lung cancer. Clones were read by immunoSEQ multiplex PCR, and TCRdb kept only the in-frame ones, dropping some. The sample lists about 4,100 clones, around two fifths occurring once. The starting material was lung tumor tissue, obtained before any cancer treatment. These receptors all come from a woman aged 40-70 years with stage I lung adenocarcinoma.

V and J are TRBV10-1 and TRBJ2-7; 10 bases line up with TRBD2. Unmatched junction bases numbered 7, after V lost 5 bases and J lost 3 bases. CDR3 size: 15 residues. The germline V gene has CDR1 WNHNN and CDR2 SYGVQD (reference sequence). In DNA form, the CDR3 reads TGCGCCAGCAGTCCCATAGCGGGAGGACGCTACGAGCAGTACTTC. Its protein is CASSPIAGGRYEQYF.

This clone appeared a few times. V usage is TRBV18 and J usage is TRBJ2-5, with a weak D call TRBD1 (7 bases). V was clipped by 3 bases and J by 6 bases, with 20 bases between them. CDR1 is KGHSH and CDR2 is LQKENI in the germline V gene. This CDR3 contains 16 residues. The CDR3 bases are TGTGCCAGCTCACCGGAGGGGGCCTGGCGCTTAAAGACCCAGTACTTC. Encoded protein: CASSPEGAWRLKTQYF.

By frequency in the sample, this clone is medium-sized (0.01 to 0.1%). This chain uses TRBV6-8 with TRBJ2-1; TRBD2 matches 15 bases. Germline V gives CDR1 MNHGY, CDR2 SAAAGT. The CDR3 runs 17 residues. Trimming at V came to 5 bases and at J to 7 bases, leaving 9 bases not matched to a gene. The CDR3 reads CASSDLPGTSGRNEQFF. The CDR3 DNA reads TGTGCCAGCAGTGATCTTCCCGGGACTAGCGGGAGGAATGAGCAGTTCTTC.

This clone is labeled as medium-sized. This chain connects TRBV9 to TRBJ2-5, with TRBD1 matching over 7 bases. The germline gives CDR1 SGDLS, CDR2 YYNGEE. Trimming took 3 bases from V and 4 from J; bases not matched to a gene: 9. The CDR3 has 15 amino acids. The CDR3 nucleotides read TGTGCCAGCAGCGAGGCGACAGGGCCAGTAGAGACCCAGTACTTC. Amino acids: CASSEATGPVETQYF.

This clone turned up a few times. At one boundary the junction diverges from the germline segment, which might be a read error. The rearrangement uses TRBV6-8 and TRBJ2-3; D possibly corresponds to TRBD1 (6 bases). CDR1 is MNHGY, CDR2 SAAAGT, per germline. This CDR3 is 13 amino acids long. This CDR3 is CASSDSGRGTQYF. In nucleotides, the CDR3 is TGTGCCAGCAGTGACTCGGGCAGGGGTACGCAGTATTTT.

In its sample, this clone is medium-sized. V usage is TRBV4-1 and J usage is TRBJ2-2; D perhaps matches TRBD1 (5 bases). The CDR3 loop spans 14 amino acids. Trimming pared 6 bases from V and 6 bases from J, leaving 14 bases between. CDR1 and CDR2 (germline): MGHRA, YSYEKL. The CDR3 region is CASSQQRGSGELFF. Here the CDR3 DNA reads TGCGCCAGCAGTCAACAAAGGGGTTCCGGGGAGCTGTTTTTT.

The CDR3 DNA reads as TGTGCCAGCAAGTGGGGACTGACAGAGGATAGCAATCAGCCCCAGCATTTT. Encoded protein: CASKWGLTEDSNQPQHF. The V and J genes are TRBV6-7 and TRBJ1-5, with D tentatively TRBD1 (5 bases). TRBV6-7 is classed as an ORF, of uncertain function. The V end was cut by 7 bases, the J end by 0 bases, with 19 bases between. The CDR3 sequence is 17 residues long.

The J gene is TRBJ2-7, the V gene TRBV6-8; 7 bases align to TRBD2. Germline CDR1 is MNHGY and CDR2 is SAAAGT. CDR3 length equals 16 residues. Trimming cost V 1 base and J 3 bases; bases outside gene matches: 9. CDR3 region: CASSYWAGEANYEQYF. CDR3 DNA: TGTGCCAGCAGTTACTGGGCGGGAGAAGCCAACTACGAGCAGTACTTC.

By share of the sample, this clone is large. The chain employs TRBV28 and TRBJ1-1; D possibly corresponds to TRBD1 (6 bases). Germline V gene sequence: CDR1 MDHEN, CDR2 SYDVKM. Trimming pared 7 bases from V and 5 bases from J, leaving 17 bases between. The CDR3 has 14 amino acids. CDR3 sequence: CASNRASVRTEAFF. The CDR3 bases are TGTGCCAGCAACAGGGCAAGTGTTAGGACTGAAGCTTTCTTT. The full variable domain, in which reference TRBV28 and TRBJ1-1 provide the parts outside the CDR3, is DVKVTQSSRYLVKRTGEKVFLECVQDMDHENMFWYRQDPGLGLRLIYFSYDVKMKEKGDIPEGYSVSREKKERFSLILESASTNQTSMYLCASNRASVRTEAFFGQGTRLTVV.

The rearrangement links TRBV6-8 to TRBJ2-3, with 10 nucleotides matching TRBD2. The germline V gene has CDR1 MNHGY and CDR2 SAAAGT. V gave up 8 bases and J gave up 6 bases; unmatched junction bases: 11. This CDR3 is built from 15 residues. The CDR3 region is CASRVAGGTADTQYF. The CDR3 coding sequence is TGTGCCAGCCGGGTAGCGGGAGGAACCGCGGATACGCAGTATTTT.

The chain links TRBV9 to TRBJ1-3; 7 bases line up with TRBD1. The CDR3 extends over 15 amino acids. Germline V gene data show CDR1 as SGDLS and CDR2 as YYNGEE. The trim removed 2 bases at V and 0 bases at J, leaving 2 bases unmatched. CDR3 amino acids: CASSVGDSSGNTIYF. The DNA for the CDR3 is TGTGCCAGCAGCGTGGGGGACAGCTCTGGAAACACCATATATTTT.

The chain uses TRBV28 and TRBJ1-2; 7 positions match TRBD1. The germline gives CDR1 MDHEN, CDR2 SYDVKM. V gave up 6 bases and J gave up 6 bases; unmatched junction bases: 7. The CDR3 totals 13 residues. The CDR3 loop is CASRSRGGNGYTF. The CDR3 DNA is TGTGCCAGCAGATCCAGGGGGGGAAATGGCTACACCTTC.

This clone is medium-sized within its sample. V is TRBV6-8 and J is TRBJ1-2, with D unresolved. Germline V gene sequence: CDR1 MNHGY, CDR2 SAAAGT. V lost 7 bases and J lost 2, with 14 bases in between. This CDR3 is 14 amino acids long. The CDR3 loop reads CASTLSGSNYGYTF. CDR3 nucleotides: TGTGCCAGCACCCTGTCTGGGTCCAACTATGGCTACACCTTC.

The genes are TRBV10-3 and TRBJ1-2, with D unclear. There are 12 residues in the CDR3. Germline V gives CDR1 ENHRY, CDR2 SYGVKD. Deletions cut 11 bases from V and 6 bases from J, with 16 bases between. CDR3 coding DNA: TGTGCCTCCACTACGGAGAAAAATGGCTACACCTTC. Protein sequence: CASTTEKNGYTF.

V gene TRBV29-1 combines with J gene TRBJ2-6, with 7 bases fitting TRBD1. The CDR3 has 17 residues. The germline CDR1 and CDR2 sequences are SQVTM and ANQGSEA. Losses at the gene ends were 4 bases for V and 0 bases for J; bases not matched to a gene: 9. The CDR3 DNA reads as TGCAGCGTTGTAGGGACAGACCTACACTCTGGGGCCAACGTCCTGACTTTC. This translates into CSVVGTDLHSGANVLTF.

The CDR3 protein is CASRESGRFHYGYTF. DNA of the CDR3: TGTGCCAGCAGGGAATCGGGTCGCTTCCACTATGGCTACACCTTC. The chain recombines TRBV2 with TRBJ1-2; D is ambiguous. Between the trimmed V and J ends, which lost 6 bases and 3 bases, there was a span of 17 bases. Germline V gives CDR1 SNHLY, CDR2 FYNNEI. This CDR3 region has 15 residues.

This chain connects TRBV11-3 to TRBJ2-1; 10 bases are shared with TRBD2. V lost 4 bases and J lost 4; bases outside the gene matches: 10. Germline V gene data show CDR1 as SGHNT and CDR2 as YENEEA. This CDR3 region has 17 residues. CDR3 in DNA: TGTGCCAGCAGCTCAGAGGCTGCTAGCGGGAGATACAATGAGCAGTTCTTC. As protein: CASSSEAASGRYNEQFF.

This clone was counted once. This CDR3 is CASSMGGTQYF. The CDR3 coding sequence is TGTGCCAGTAGCATGGGGGGGACCCAGTACTTC. The J gene is TRBJ2-5, the V gene TRBV19; D possibly corresponds to TRBD2 (6 bases). V was pared by 6 bases and J by 7 bases, with 9 bases between. From germline, CDR1 is LNHDA and CDR2 SQIVND (reference sequence). This CDR3 contains 11 residues. The entire variable domain, with the rest obtained from reference TRBV19 and TRBJ2-5, is as follows: DGGITQSPKYLFRKEGQNVTLSCEQNLNHDAMYWYRQDPGQGLRLIYYSQIVNDFQKGDIAEGYSVSREKKESFPLTVTSAQKNPTAFYLCASSMGGTQYFGPGTRLLVL.